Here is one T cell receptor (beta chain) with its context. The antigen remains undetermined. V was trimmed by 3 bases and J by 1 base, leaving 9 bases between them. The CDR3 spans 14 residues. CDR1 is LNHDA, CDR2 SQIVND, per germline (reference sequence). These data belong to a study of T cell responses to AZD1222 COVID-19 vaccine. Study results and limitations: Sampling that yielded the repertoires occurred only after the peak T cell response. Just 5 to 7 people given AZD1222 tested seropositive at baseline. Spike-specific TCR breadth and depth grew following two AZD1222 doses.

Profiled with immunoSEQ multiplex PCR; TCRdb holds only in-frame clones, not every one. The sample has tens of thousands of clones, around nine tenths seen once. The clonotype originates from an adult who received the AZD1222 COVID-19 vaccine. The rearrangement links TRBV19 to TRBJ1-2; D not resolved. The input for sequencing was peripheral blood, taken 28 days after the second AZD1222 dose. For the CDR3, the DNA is TGTGCCAGTAGTATGGGTCAGTTTAACTATGGCTACACCTTC. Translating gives CASSMGQFNYGYTF.